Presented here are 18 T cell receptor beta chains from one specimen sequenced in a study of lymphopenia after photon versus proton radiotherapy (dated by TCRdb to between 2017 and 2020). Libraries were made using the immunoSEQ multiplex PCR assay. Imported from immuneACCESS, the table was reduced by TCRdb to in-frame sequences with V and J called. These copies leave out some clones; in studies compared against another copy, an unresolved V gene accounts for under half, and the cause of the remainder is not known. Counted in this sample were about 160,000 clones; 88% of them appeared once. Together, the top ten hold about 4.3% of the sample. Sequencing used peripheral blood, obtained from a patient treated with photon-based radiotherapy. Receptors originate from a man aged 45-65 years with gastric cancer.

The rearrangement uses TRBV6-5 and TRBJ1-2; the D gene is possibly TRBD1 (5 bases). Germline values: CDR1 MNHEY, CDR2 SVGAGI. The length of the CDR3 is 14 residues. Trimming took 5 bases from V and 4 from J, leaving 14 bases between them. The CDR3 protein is CASSRQLPGYGYTF. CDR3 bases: TGTGCCAGCAGTAGACAGTTACCGGGCTATGGCTACACCTTC.

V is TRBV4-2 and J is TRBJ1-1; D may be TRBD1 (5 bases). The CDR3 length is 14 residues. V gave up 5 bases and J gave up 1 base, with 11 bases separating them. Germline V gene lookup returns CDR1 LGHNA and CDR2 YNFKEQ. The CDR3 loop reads CASSSDSRNTEAFF. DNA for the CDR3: TGTGCCAGCAGCTCTGACAGCAGGAACACTGAAGCTTTCTTT.

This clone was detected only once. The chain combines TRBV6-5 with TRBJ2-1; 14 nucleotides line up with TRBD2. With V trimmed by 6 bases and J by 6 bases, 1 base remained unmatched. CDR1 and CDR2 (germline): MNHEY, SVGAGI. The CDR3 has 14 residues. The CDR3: CASRGLAGVNEQFF. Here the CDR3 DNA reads TGTGCCAGCAGGGGACTAGCGGGAGTCAATGAGCAGTTCTTC.

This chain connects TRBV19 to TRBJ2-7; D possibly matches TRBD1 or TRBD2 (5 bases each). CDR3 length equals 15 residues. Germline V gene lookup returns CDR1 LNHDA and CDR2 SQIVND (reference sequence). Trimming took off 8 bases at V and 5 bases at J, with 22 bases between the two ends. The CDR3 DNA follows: TGTGCCAGTGCGCCCGGGACCAGGTTCAGCCACGAGCAGTACTTC. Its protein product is CASAPGTRFSHEQYF.

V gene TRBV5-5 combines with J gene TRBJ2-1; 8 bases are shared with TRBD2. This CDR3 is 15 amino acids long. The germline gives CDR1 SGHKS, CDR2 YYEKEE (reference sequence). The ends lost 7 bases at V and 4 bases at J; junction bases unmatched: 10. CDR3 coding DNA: TGTGCCAGCGAAAGCGGGAGTTCCCTTTACAATGAGCAGTTCTTC. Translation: CASESGSSLYNEQFF.

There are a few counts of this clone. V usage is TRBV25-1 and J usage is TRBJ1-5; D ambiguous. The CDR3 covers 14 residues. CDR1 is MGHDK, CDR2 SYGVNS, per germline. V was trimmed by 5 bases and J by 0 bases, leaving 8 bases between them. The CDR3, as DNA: TGTGCCAGCAGTCAGGTTGGTAGCAATCAGCCCCAGCATTTT. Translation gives CASSQVGSNQPQHF.

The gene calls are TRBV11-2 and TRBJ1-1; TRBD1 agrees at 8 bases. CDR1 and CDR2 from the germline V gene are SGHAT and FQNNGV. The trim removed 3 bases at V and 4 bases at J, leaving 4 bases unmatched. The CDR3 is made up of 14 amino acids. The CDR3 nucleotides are TGTGCCAGCAGCTTTAACAGGGGGGGCACTGAAGCTTTCTTT. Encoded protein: CASSFNRGGTEAFF.

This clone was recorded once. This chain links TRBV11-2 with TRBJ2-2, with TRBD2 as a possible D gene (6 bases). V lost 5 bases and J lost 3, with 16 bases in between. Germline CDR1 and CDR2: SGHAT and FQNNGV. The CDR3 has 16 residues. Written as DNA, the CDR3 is TGTGCCAGCAGCCCATCGAGGAGGGGATACACCGGGGAGCTGTTTTTT. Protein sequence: CASSPSRRGYTGELFF.

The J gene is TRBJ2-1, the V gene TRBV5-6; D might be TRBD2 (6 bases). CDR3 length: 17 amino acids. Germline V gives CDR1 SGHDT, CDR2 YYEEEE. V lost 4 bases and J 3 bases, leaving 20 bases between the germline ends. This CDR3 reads CASSRSLAQTIYNEQFF. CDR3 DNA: TGTGCCAGCAGCCGCTCACTAGCACAGACGATCTACAATGAGCAGTTCTTC.

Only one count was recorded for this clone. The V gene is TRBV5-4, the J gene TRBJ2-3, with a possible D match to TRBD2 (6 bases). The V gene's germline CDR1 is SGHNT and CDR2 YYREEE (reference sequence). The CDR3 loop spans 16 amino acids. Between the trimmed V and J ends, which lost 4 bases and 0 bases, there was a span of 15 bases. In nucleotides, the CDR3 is TGTGCCAGCAGCCCTAGACTAGGTTCGAGCACAGATACGCAGTATTTT. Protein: CASSPRLGSSTDTQYF.

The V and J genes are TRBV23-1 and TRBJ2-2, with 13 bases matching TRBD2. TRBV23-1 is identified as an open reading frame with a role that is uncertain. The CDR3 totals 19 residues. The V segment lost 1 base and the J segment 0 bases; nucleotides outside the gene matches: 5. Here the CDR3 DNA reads TGCGCCAGCAGTCAATTGGGGACTAGCGGGAACGCGAACACCGGGGAGCTGTTTTTT. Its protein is CASSQLGTSGNANTGELFF.

The CDR3 is CASSEYGRQRGTGELFF. Written as DNA, the CDR3 is TGTGCCAGCAGTGAATATGGCAGGCAGAGGGGCACCGGGGAGCTGTTTTTT. The chain recombines TRBV25-1 with TRBJ2-2; D is perhaps TRBD1 or TRBD2 (5 bases each). Trimming took off 0 bases at V and 4 bases at J, with 15 bases between the two ends. The CDR3 sequence is 17 residues long. CDR1 and CDR2 (germline): MGHDK, SYGVNS.

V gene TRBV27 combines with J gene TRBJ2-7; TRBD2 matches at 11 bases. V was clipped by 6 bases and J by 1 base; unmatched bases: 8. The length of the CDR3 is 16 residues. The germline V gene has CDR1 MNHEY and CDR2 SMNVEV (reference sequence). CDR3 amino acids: CASSSPGTSGSYEQYF. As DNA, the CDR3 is TGTGCCAGCAGCTCACCCGGGACTAGCGGTTCCTACGAGCAGTACTTC.

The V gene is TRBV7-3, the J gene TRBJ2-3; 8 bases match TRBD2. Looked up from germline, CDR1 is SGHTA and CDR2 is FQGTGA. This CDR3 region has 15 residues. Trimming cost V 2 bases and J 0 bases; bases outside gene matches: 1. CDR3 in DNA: TGTGCCAGCAGCTTATCGGGAGGGAGCACAGATACGCAGTATTTT. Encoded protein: CASSLSGGSTDTQYF.

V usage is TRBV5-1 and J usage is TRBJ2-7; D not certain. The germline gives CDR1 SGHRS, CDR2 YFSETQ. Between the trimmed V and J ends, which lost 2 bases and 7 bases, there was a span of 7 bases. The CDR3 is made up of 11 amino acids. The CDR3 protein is CASSFREEQYF. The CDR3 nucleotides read TGCGCCAGCAGCTTTCGAGAAGAGCAGTACTTC.

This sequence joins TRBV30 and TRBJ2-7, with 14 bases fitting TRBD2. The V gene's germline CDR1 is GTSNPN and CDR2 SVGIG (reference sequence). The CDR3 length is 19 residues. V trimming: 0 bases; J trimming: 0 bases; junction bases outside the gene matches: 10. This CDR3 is CAWSVPWGLAGVSSYEQYF. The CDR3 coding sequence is TGTGCCTGGAGTGTACCGTGGGGACTAGCGGGGGTAAGCTCCTACGAGCAGTACTTC.

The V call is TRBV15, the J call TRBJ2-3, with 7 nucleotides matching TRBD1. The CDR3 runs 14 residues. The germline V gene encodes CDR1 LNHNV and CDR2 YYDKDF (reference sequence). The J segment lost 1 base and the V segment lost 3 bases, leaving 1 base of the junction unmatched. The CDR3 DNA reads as TGTGCCACCAGCAGGACAGGGCGCACAGATACGCAGTATTTT. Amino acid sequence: CATSRTGRTDTQYF.

The CDR3 coding sequence is TGTGCCAGCAGCTTAATGGTACTAGCGGGATCTGAGCAGTTCTTC. Its translation: CASSLMVLAGSEQFF. The chain carries TRBV7-6 and TRBJ2-1; 10 positions match TRBD2. Looked up from germline, CDR1 is SGHVS and CDR2 is FNYEAQ. CDR3 length: 15 residues. V was pared by 2 bases and J by 9 bases, with 7 bases of the junction left unmatched.